These T cell receptor beta chains were read from a single sample in a study of blood T cell repertoires in COVID-19. Only in-frame clones appear in the TCRdb table, and some are missing; sequencing was by immunoSEQ multiplex PCR. Among 65,000 to 70,000 clones listed, 80% to 90% were seen once. The material sequenced was peripheral blood. The receptor source for this set is an older woman with acute or convalescent COVID-19. Both conserved end residues are part of each CDR3. A D gene is named only where the DNA matches it firmly. Rows may omit the clone size; those that give it use once, few, many or a size class.

clone size | J gene | V gene | D gene | CDR3 protein | CDR3 DNA
- | TRBJ2-1 | TRBV18 | - | CASSLDYTEYNEQFF | TGTGCCAGCTCACTAGACTATACAGAATACAATGAGCAGTTCTTC
- | TRBJ2-1 | TRBV5-1 | - | CASSLLVTVSLNNEQFF | TGCGCCAGCAGCCTATTAGTTACAGTTTCATTAAACAATGAGCAGTTCTTC
- | TRBJ1-3 | TRBV11-2 | - | CASSLSISGNTIYF | TGTGCCAGCAGCTTATCTATCTCTGGAAACACCATATATTTT
- | TRBJ1-1 | TRBV4-1 | - | CASSPEDLRGARRKMNTEAFF | TGCGCCAGCAGCCCCGAAGATCTTCGGGGGGCGCGGCGTAAGATGAACACTGAAGCTTTCTTT
- | TRBJ1-4 | TRBV18 | - | CASTDSYQTNEKLFF | TGTGCCAGCACCGACAGTTACCAAACTAATGAAAAACTGTTTTTT
- | TRBJ1-2 | TRBV6-5 | TRBD1 | CASSTPGQGNYGYTF | TGTGCCAGCAGTACCCCGGGACAGGGTAACTATGGCTACACCTTC
- | TRBJ2-7 | TRBV19 | TRBD2 | CASRSSQTSAYEQYF | TGTGCCAGTAGATCCAGCCAGACTAGCGCTTACGAGCAGTACTTC
- | TRBJ1-2 | TRBV7-2 | TRBD1 | CASSLSATGTSYGYTF | TGTGCCAGCAGCTTATCGGCGACAGGGACTAGCTATGGCTACACCTTC
- | TRBJ2-5 | TRBV4-1 | TRBD2 | CASRNLAGGSETQYF | TGCGCCAGCAGAAATCTAGCGGGAGGGTCGGAGACCCAGTACTTC
- | TRBJ1-2 | TRBV11-1 | TRBD1 | CASSLTGGYGYTF | TGTGCCAGCAGTCTAACAGGGGGCTATGGCTACACCTTC
few | TRBJ1-6 | TRBV19 | TRBD1 | CASSIDRTGSSYNSPLHF | TGTGCCAGTAGTATCGATCGGACAGGAAGCTCCTATAATTCACCCCTCCACTTT
- | TRBJ2-7 | TRBV5-1 | TRBD2 | CASSTGTSGAYEQYF | TGCGCCAGCAGCACGGGGACTAGCGGGGCCTACGAGCAGTACTTC
- | TRBJ2-3 | TRBV7-9 | - | CASSLGGDTDTQYF | TGTGCCAGCAGCCTAGGGGGAGACACAGATACGCAGTATTTT
once | TRBJ1-2 | TRBV28 | - | CASSPLQFGGGYGYTF | TGTGCCAGCAGTCCTCTACAATTTGGGGGCGGTTATGGCTACACCTTC
- | TRBJ1-4 | TRBV18 | - | CASSIEEKLFF | TGTGCCAGCTCCATAGAAGAAAAACTGTTTTTT
- | TRBJ2-5 | TRBV5-5 | TRBD2 | CASSIGPEGLAGETQYF | TGTGCCAGCAGCATAGGCCCCGAGGGACTAGCAGGGGAGACCCAGTACTTC
- | TRBJ2-6 | TRBV6-5 | - | CASRGPGPGANVLTF | TGTGCCAGCAGAGGTCCAGGGCCTGGGGCCAACGTCCTGACTTTC
- | TRBJ1-1 | TRBV19 | TRBD1 | CASSSWGQGGTEAFF | TGTGCCAGTAGTTCATGGGGACAGGGAGGCACTGAAGCTTTCTTT
- | TRBJ1-2 | TRBV30 | - | CAWSVGGASGYTF | TGTGCCTGGAGTGTAGGGGGTGCCTCCGGCTACACCTTC
- | TRBJ1-6 | TRBV3-1/TRBV3-2 | TRBD1 | CASSQLRGAGASGGLHF | TGTGCCAGCAGCCAACTTCGAGGAGCAGGAGCCTCAGGGGGCCTCCACTTT
once | TRBJ1-1 | TRBV5-5 | - | CASILGAVFMNTEAFF | TGTGCCAGCATCCTTGGTGCAGTATTCATGAACACTGAAGCTTTCTTT
- | TRBJ2-2 | TRBV29-1 | - | CSAQLRVTGELFF | TGCAGCGCGCAGCTTCGGGTCACCGGGGAGCTGTTTTTT
- | TRBJ2-2 | TRBV5-1 | - | CASSDLQGTTGELFF | TGCGCCAGCAGCGACCTGCAGGGGACGACCGGGGAGCTGTTTTTT
- | TRBJ1-5 | TRBV5-6 | - | CASSLGGQDQPQHF | TGTGCCAGCAGCTTGGGGGGGCAGGATCAGCCCCAGCATTTT
- | TRBJ1-1 | TRBV19 | TRBD1 | CASSMAGGSTEAFF | TGTGCCAGTAGTATGGCAGGGGGGAGCACTGAAGCTTTCTTT
- | TRBJ2-2 | TRBV23-1 | - | CASSLPVEVSGPPSGSSGTGELFF | TGCGCCAGCAGTCTCCCTGTTGAGGTTTCCGGGCCTCCCAGCGGCTCCTCGGGCACCGGGGAGCTGTTTTTT
- | TRBJ2-5 | TRBV10-3 | TRBD2 | CAISERGDGETQYF | TGTGCCATCAGTGAACGGGGGGACGGGGAGACCCAGTACTTC
once | TRBJ2-5 | TRBV5-4 | TRBD2 | CASSLKAGAEETQYF | TGTGCCAGCAGCTTAAAAGCGGGAGCTGAGGAGACCCAGTACTTC
once | TRBJ2-7 | TRBV3-1/TRBV3-2 | TRBD2 | CASSQALAGGSYEQYF | TGTGCCAGCAGCCAAGCCCTAGCGGGGGGCTCCTACGAGCAGTACTTC
- | TRBJ1-5 | TRBV5-1 | - | CASSLQGYSNQPQHF | TGCGCCAGCAGCTTGCAGGGCTATAGCAATCAGCCCCAGCATTTT
- | TRBJ2-1 | TRBV11-2 | TRBD2 | CASSLWTSGSVYNEQFF | TGTGCCAGCAGCTTATGGACTAGCGGATCCGTTTACAATGAGCAGTTCTTC
- | TRBJ1-4 | TRBV18 | - | CASSPLRDIQEKLFF | TGTGCCAGCTCACCTCTCCGGGACATCCAGGAAAAACTGTTTTTT
- | TRBJ1-5 | TRBV11-2 | - | CASSLSGDQPQHF | TGTGCCAGCAGCTTATCGGGAGATCAGCCCCAGCATTTT
- | TRBJ2-1 | TRBV5-1 | TRBD2 | CASSLSSGGAFEQFF | TGCGCCAGCAGCTTGTCTAGCGGGGGGGCCTTTGAGCAGTTCTTC
- | TRBJ1-5 | TRBV18 | - | CASSPSNFGEPQHF | TGTGCCAGCTCACCATCAAACTTCGGGGAGCCCCAGCATTTT
- | TRBJ1-2 | TRBV2 | - | CATPVERGYGYTF | TGTGCCACCCCGGTCGAAAGGGGCTATGGCTACACCTTC
- | TRBJ1-1 | TRBV2 | - | CASSQDSPEAFF | TGTGCCAGCAGTCAAGACAGCCCTGAAGCTTTCTTT
once | TRBJ2-4 | TRBV6-5 | TRBD2 | CASMSSGSRKNIQYF | TGTGCCAGCATGAGTAGCGGGTCGCGGAAAAACATTCAGTACTTC
- | TRBJ1-5 | TRBV12-2 | - | CASRKQGRNQPQHF | TGTGCAAGTCGCAAACAGGGGAGAAATCAGCCCCAGCATTTT
- | TRBJ1-2 | TRBV4-2 | TRBD1 | CASSRSGTAGRGEDYTF | TGTGCCAGCAGCCGATCGGGGACAGCCGGAAGGGGAGAGGACTACACCTTC
- | TRBJ1-1 | TRBV19 | - | CASSTPQNTEAFF | TGTGCCAGTAGTACCCCACAGAACACTGAAGCTTTCTTT
- | TRBJ2-2 | TRBV6-5 | - | CASRVEANTGELFF | TGTGCCAGCAGGGTTGAGGCGAACACCGGGGAGCTGTTTTTT
- | TRBJ1-3 | TRBV11-1 | - | CASSWTSVSGNTIYF | TGTGCCAGCAGCTGGACTTCCGTCTCTGGAAACACCATATATTTT
- | TRBJ2-5 | TRBV4-2 | TRBD2 | CASSHTAGEQETQYF | TGTGCCAGCAGCCACACAGCGGGGGAACAAGAGACCCAGTACTTC
- | TRBJ1-2 | TRBV29-1 | - | CSVDLGRGYGYTF | TGCAGCGTTGATCTGGGGCGTGGCTATGGCTACACCTTC
- | TRBJ1-2 | TRBV28 | - | CASTKITNYGYTF | TGTGCCAGCACTAAGATAACTAACTATGGCTACACCTTC
few | TRBJ1-1 | TRBV5-1 | TRBD1 | CASSYYRTGQRTEAFF | TGCGCCAGCAGCTACTACCGGACAGGGCAGCGCACTGAAGCTTTCTTT
once | TRBJ1-1 | TRBV2 | - | CASSGVQSLNTEAFF | TGTGCCAGCAGTGGAGTCCAATCCTTGAACACTGAAGCTTTCTTT
- | TRBJ1-5 | TRBV6-5 | TRBD1 | CASRGQGGSQPQHF | TGTGCCAGCAGGGGACAGGGGGGATCCCAGCCCCAGCATTTT
- | TRBJ2-7 | TRBV15 | TRBD2 | CATSSPLWISGSLEQYF | TGTGCCACCAGCAGCCCCCTTTGGATTAGCGGGAGTCTCGAGCAGTACTTC